This T cell receptor beta chain was captured in a study of blood T cell repertoires in COVID-19. The table came from immunoSEQ multiplex PCR; TCRdb's copy has only in-frame clones and leaves some out. This sample has about 170,000 clones, with approximately 91% found just once. Source material: peripheral blood. This receptor was taken from a man between 18 and 35 years old with COVID-19, enrolled during active disease.

The CDR3 coding sequence is TGTGCCAGCAGTACAGGTTCCTACGAGCAGTACTTC. It yields the protein CASSTGSYEQYF. This chain joins TRBV28 and TRBJ2-7, with TRBD1 as a possible D gene (5 bases). The germline V gene encodes CDR1 MDHEN and CDR2 SYDVKM. The length of the CDR3 is 12 residues. The V end lost 5 bases, the J end lost 1 base, and 6 bases lay between the germline ends.